This T cell receptor (beta chain) came from a study of T cell clones after liver transplantation. Data came from immunoSEQ multiplex PCR; TCRdb stores just in-frame clones and leaves some out. The sample carries over 90,000 clones, approximately 79% recorded once. This sample comprised CD4+ T cells from blood, obtained around 50 months after liver transplant. This sequence originates from a human patient who received a liver transplant. The graft donor may be the source of some T cells.

The CDR3 DNA sequence: TGTGCCAGCAGCTTAGGTAGCCAGGGGGCCCAGCCCCAGCATTTT. Encoded protein: CASSLGSQGAQPQHF. V gene TRBV7-2 combines with J gene TRBJ1-5, with 8 bases identical to TRBD1. Losses at the gene ends were 1 base for V and 7 bases for J; bases not matched to a gene: 6. This CDR3 comprises 15 residues. CDR1 is SGHTA, CDR2 FQGNSA, per germline.